This T cell receptor beta chain was sequenced for a study of T-cell memory formation after mild COVID-19. Looking at the study overall: Largely, TCR clusters stayed within a single donor. General observations from the study: Day 15 to 85 contracting clones showed balanced CD4/CD8; day 15 to 37 expanders favored CD4+.

TCRdb itself ran the 5' RACE reads through MiXCR, one entry per CDR3 protein. The table lists about 470,000 distinct CDR3 sequences, about 20% of them singletons, with approximately 13% in the top ten. The germline V gene encodes CDR1 SNHLY and CDR2 FYNNEI. Trimming removed 6 bases at V and 8 bases at J, with 19 bases between. The CDR3 is 14 amino acids. This clonotype appeared a few times. What it binds is not known. This clonotype originated in an adult woman who had mild COVID-19 (a few samples of this study predate the infection). Cell type and time point are not known. The V call is TRBV2, the J call TRBJ1-2; D gene unclear. Sample: PBMCs or a T cell subset sorted from them (not recorded which). CDR3: CASRPDPPTAGYTF. The DNA of the CDR3 is TGTGCCAGCAGACCTGACCCCCCCACCGCCGGCTACACCTTC.